Presented here are 7 T cell receptor beta chains from one specimen sequenced in a study of cytomegalovirus exposure and HLA in healthy donors. PCR involved 60 Vbeta and 13 Jbeta primers. Only in-frame clones appear in the TCRdb table, and some are missing; sequencing was by immunoSEQ multiplex PCR. The repertoire holds more than 95,000 clones, approximately 79% seen once, with about 15% in the top ten. Input material: PBMCs. All receptors derive from a man aged 50 to 59 in good health and CMV-seropositive.

This clone was observed once. The J gene is TRBJ1-5, the V gene TRBV5-5, with D possibly matching TRBD1 (5 bases). Trimming removed 5 bases from V and 0 bases from J, with 12 bases in between. The CDR3 has 15 residues. The V gene's germline CDR1 is SGHKS and CDR2 YYEKEE (reference sequence). The CDR3 DNA reads as TGTGCCAGCAGTGGATCAGGGAATAGCAATCAGCCCCAGCATTTT. Translation gives CASSGSGNSNQPQHF.

This chain joins TRBV4-1 and TRBJ1-1; a possible D gene is TRBD1 (5 bases). With 0 bases removed from V and 1 base from J, the gap between germline ends came to 9 bases. The CDR3 length is 15 residues. Per germline, CDR1 MGHRA and CDR2 YSYEKL. The CDR3 protein is CASSQDWGGNTEAFF. The DNA of the CDR3 is TGCGCCAGCAGCCAAGATTGGGGGGGGAACACTGAAGCTTTCTTT.

V and J are TRBV21-1 and TRBJ2-7; the table's TRBD1 call for D was not verified on the DNA. TRBV21-1 is classified as a pseudogene. The CDR3 sequence is 14 residues long. CDR3 coding DNA: TGTGCCAGCAGCCCCCAGGACAGGGCCTACGAGCAGTACTTC. It yields the protein CASSPQDRAYEQYF.

This sequence joins TRBV19 and TRBJ2-7, with a possible D match to TRBD1 (5 bases). Trimming pared 3 bases from V and 0 bases from J, leaving 12 bases between. The CDR3 has 15 residues. Germline CDR1 is LNHDA and CDR2 is SQIVND (reference sequence). The CDR3 coding sequence is TGTGCCAGTAGTATCGACAGTCAGAGCTCCTACGAGCAGTACTTC. This codes for CASSIDSQSSYEQYF.

The rearrangement links TRBV5-4 to TRBJ2-1; 10 bases agree with TRBD2. The V gene end was trimmed by 1 base and the J gene end by 6 bases; junction bases not matched to a gene: 13. The length of the CDR3 is 18 residues. Germline V CDR1 and CDR2: SGHNT, YYREEE (reference sequence). In DNA form, the CDR3 reads TGTGCCAGCAGCTTGATGATGGCTAGCGGGAGTGTAGGCAATGAGCAGTTCTTC. It yields the protein CASSLMMASGSVGNEQFF.

This clone was observed a few times. The chain carries TRBV27 and TRBJ2-7; the match to TRBD2 covers 12 bases. Germline V gene sequence: CDR1 MNHEY, CDR2 SMNVEV (reference sequence). The length of the CDR3 is 17 residues. The V gene end was trimmed by 2 bases and the J gene end by 2 bases; junction bases not matched to a gene: 7. The chain's CDR3 is CASSLLSSGRAAYEQYF. CDR3 nucleotide sequence: TGTGCCAGCAGTTTACTCTCTAGCGGGAGGGCCGCCTACGAGCAGTACTTC.

This chain joins TRBV19 and TRBJ2-5; D might be TRBD2 (7 bases). The V end lost 6 bases, the J end lost 6 bases, and 17 bases lay between the germline ends. CDR1 is LNHDA and CDR2 is SQIVND in the germline V gene (reference sequence). This CDR3 region has 14 residues. CDR3 DNA: TGTGCCAGTAGCTTAAGGGGGGGGGCGAAGACCCAGTACTTC. It translates to CASSLRGGAKTQYF.